Below are 11 T cell receptor beta chains sequenced from a single sample in a study of regulatory T cells in long-lasting Graves disease. Time point denoted: persistent/refractory GD, antithyroid drugs over 5 years with positive TRAb. PBMC-derived RNA was used for the TCR library. For TCR beta, libraries came from iRepertoire HTBI primers and Arm-PCR of CDR3 regions. Each CDR3 protein gets one entry after TCRdb re-called the multiplex PCR reads with MiXCR. The data show fewer than 400,000 distinct CDR3 sequences, roughly 21% seen once. Sequenced material: peripheral blood mononuclear cells (PBMCs), taken when the disease was refractory, from a patient treated with antithyroid drugs. The source is a female donor with Graves disease.

This clonotype was seen a few times. This sequence joins TRBV12-3 or TRBV12-4 and TRBJ2-4, with D perhaps matching TRBD1 (5 bases). V lost 3 bases, J lost 0 bases, and 12 bases lay in between. CDR3 size: 16 residues. This chain's CDR3 is CASSFSAGLAKNIQYF. CDR3 nucleotides: TGTGCCAGCAGTTTTAGTGCAGGGCTAGCCAAAAACATTCAGTACTTC.

Comments on this clonotype: A much larger clone differs from this one at a single base, so this may be a read error. Likely a read error: the CDR3 ends without its conserved phenylalanine or tryptophan. The chain recombines TRBV27 with TRBJ2-7, with 8 nucleotides matching TRBD1. The V gene's germline CDR1 is MNHEY and CDR2 SMNVEV (reference sequence). CDR3 length equals 15 residues. The ends lost 2 bases at V and 5 bases at J; junction bases unmatched: 8. This CDR3 reads CASSLGGQGIHEQYS. CDR3 bases: TGTGCCAGCAGTTTAGGAGGACAGGGAATCCACGAGCAGTACTCC.

The chain is built from TRBV24-1 and TRBJ2-7; D not resolved. Germline loops: CDR1 KGHDR, CDR2 SFDVKD. The V and J ends lost 3 bases and 6 bases respectively, with 11 bases between them. This CDR3 region has 13 residues. This CDR3 is CATSDPGRGEQYF. The CDR3 nucleotides are TGTGCCACCAGTGATCCGGGCAGAGGCGAGCAGTACTTC.

V usage is TRBV30 and J usage is TRBJ1-2, with 7 bases fitting TRBD1. V lost 3 bases to trimming and J lost 4 bases; unmatched junction nucleotides: 5. In germline, CDR1 is GTSNPN, CDR2 SVGIG (reference sequence). CDR3 length equals 13 residues. CDR3 loop: CAWSFQGGYGYTF. The CDR3 DNA sequence: TGTGCCTGGAGCTTCCAGGGGGGCTATGGCTACACCTTC.

At least ten counts were recorded for this clonotype. This chain joins TRBV12-3 or TRBV12-4 and TRBJ1-1; no reliable D call. The CDR3 loop spans 13 amino acids. V shed 6 bases and J shed 8 bases, with 16 bases lying between them. CDR3: CASRALASAEAFF. The CDR3 nucleotides read TGTGCCAGCAGAGCTCTCGCATCAGCCGAAGCTTTCTTT.

This chain joins TRBV13 and TRBJ2-7, with 10 bases identical to TRBD2. This CDR3 is 15 amino acids long. The V gene's germline CDR1 is PRHDT and CDR2 FYEKMQ (reference sequence). V lost 5 bases to trimming and J lost 5 bases; unmatched junction nucleotides: 9. The DNA of the CDR3 is TGTGCCAGCAGCCTCACTACTAGCGGGGAGGACGAGCAGTACTTC. The encoded protein is CASSLTTSGEDEQYF.

The gene calls are TRBV12-3 or TRBV12-4 and TRBJ2-7, with D unclear. The CDR3 has 13 residues. Trimming shortened V by 7 bases and J by 2 bases, and 12 bases separated the two germline ends. In DNA, the CDR3 is TGTGCCAGCACCAGAAATGGGGCCTACGAGCAGTACTTC. Its protein product is CASTRNGAYEQYF.

This clonotype was seen at least ten times. The chain couples TRBV29-1 to TRBJ2-7, with 7 bases lining up with TRBD2. V was pared by 4 bases and J by 4 bases, with 4 bases of the junction left unmatched. This CDR3 spans 12 amino acids. The germline gives CDR1 SQVTM, CDR2 ANQGSEA. DNA of the CDR3: TGCAGCGTTGGGAGCGGGATATACGAGCAGTACTTC. The encoded protein is CSVGSGIYEQYF.

This clonotype occurred a few times. The chain carries TRBV20-1 and TRBJ2-1, with TRBD2 matching over 8 bases. The germline V gene has CDR1 DFQATT and CDR2 SNEGSKA (reference sequence). This CDR3 comprises 14 residues. J lost 2 bases, V lost 2 bases, and 2 bases had no gene match. The CDR3 DNA is TGCAGTGCTAGATTAGCGGGACCCTACAATGAGCAGTTCTTC. Protein sequence: CSARLAGPYNEQFF.

The CDR3 coding sequence is TGCAGTGCTAGGGGGGGGGCGAGGAGCAATCAGCCCCAGCATTTT. Its translation: CSARGGARSNQPQHF. The chain is built from TRBV20-1 and TRBJ1-5, with D possibly TRBD1 on 6 matching bases. V shed 3 bases and J shed 1 base, with 13 bases lying between them. CDR3 length equals 15 residues. Per the germline V gene, CDR1 is DFQATT and CDR2 is SNEGSKA (reference sequence).

The sample holds many counts of this clonotype. The J gene is TRBJ2-5, the V gene TRBV12-3 or TRBV12-4, with D perhaps TRBD2 (5 bases). There are 18 residues in the CDR3. V was pared by 5 bases and J by 1 base, with 23 bases between. The chain's CDR3 is CASSHPELGRPSQETQYF. CDR3 nucleotide sequence: TGTGCCAGCAGTCACCCTGAGCTAGGGAGACCATCCCAAGAGACCCAGTACTTC.